The 22 T cell receptor beta chains listed next were all sequenced from one sample in a study of post-analysis software for immune sequencing data. TCR beta cDNA libraries included unique molecular identifiers. TCRdb re-analysed the PCR reads in MiXCR, keeping a single row per CDR3 protein. The data contain 600,000 to 750,000 distinct CDR3 sequences, over 45% of them singletons. Their recognized antigens are unknown. Study-level points and caveats: Patients carried five TRBV segments more frequently than controls did, and TRBV5-6, TRBV5-1 and TRBV20-1 were among them.

The sequencing sample was made of blood. The receptors were gathered from a girl between 2 and 10 years old with multiple sclerosis.

The genes are TRBV5-4 and TRBJ2-5; TRBD1 agrees at 8 bases. The J call may not be correct, given that the DNA end is closer to TRBJ2-7. The CDR3 consists of 12 residues. Germline V CDR1 and CDR2: SGHNT, YYREEE (reference sequence). CDR3 coding DNA: TGTGCCAGCGGTCCACAGGGGGGCGAGCAGTACTTC. Translated, it gives CASGPQGGEQYF.

The chain joins TRBV29-1 to TRBJ2-7; no firm D call. Trimming took 5 bases from V and 2 from J, leaving 7 bases between them. Germline CDR1 is SQVTM and CDR2 is ANQGSEA. The CDR3 has 11 amino acids. CDR3 DNA: TGCAGCGTTTGCGAGACCTACGAGCAGTACTTC. Translation gives CSVCETYEQYF.

The chain has TRBV4-1 and TRBJ2-1; TRBD2 agrees at 7 bases. The length of the CDR3 is 13 residues. J gave up 6 bases and V 1 base, and 0 bases lay outside the gene matches. Germline values: CDR1 MGHRA, CDR2 YSYEKL. The CDR3 DNA is TGCGCCAGCAGCCAAGGGACTAGCAATGAGCAGTTCTTC. Protein product: CASSQGTSNEQFF.

The chain links TRBV5-1 to TRBJ2-1, with D perhaps TRBD2 (6 bases). CDR3 length: 16 residues. Trimming removed 0 bases from V and 10 bases from J, with 20 bases in between. Germline assignment: CDR1 SGHRS and CDR2 YFSETQ. The CDR3 sequence: CASSLVGGEGYWEQFF. Written as DNA, the CDR3 is TGCGCCAGCAGCTTGGTAGGCGGGGAAGGGTATTGGGAGCAGTTCTTC.

This chain connects TRBV20-1 to TRBJ1-2; D not certain. The ends were cut back, 1 base at V and 6 bases at J, with 6 bases in the middle. The CDR3 is 11 amino acids. CDR1 and CDR2 (germline): DFQATT, SNEGSKA (reference sequence). The CDR3 DNA reads as TGCAGTGCTAGAGTAAGGAATGGCTACACCTTC. Encoded protein: CSARVRNGYTF.

The chain carries TRBV5-1 and TRBJ1-2; D remains unclear. CDR1 and CDR2 (germline): SGHRS, YFSETQ. The V end lost 1 base, the J end lost 2 bases, and 15 bases lay between the germline ends. The CDR3 extends over 16 amino acids. In DNA form, the CDR3 reads TGCGCCAGCAGCTTGTCGCCGGCCCTACCCAACTATGGCTACACCTTC. Translation gives CASSLSPALPNYGYTF.

V is TRBV7-2 and J is TRBJ1-1; 8 bases are shared with TRBD1. With V trimmed by 5 bases and J by 5 bases, 7 bases remained unmatched. CDR3 length: 14 amino acids. Germline CDR1 and CDR2: SGHTA and FQGNSA. CDR3 in amino acids: CASSPWTGMTEAFF. CDR3 in DNA: TGTGCCAGCAGCCCGTGGACAGGGATGACTGAAGCTTTCTTT.

The chain is built from TRBV6-2 or TRBV6-3 and TRBJ2-5, with 9 bases fitting TRBD1. CDR1 MNHEY and CDR2 SVGEGT come from the germline V gene. The V segment lost 9 bases and the J segment 5 bases; nucleotides outside the gene matches: 10. The CDR3 has 14 residues. The CDR3 coding sequence is TGTGCCAGTTTGAAGACAGGGGGGTTGGAGACCCAGTACTTC. Protein: CASLKTGGLETQYF.

V gene TRBV28 combines with J gene TRBJ2-6; D might be TRBD1 (6 bases). The CDR3 length is 15 residues. Germline V gene lookup returns CDR1 MDHEN and CDR2 SYDVKM. Deletions cut 3 bases from V and 4 bases from J, with 10 bases between. CDR3 nucleotides: TGTGCCAGCAGTTTCTGGGGGCTAGGGGCCAACGTCCTGACTTTC. This codes for CASSFWGLGANVLTF.

This clonotype appeared a single time. The rearrangement links TRBV7-2 to TRBJ2-5, with 11 bases matching TRBD2. The CDR3 has 16 amino acids. Germline V CDR1 and CDR2: SGHTA, FQGNSA. The J segment lost 1 base and the V segment lost 3 bases, leaving 4 bases of the junction unmatched. CDR3 DNA: TGTGCCAGCAGCTTTGTTAGCGGGGGGGCCCAAGAGACCCAGTACTTC. Amino acid sequence: CASSFVSGGAQETQYF.

V and J are TRBV30 and TRBJ2-1; D is unresolved. V lost 4 bases, J lost 3 bases, and 16 bases lay in between. This CDR3 has 15 residues. The germline V gene has CDR1 GTSNPN and CDR2 SVGIG (reference sequence). The CDR3 region is CAWNPSEVGYNEQFF. The CDR3 DNA follows: TGTGCCTGGAACCCCAGTGAGGTGGGCTACAATGAGCAGTTCTTC.

CDR3 protein: CASAGRGGPDTQYF. In nucleotides, the CDR3 is TGTGCCAGCGCGGGGCGGGGGGGCCCAGATACGCAGTATTTT. The chain is built from TRBV7-2 and TRBJ2-3; 9 bases map to TRBD2. Germline values: CDR1 SGHTA, CDR2 FQGNSA. This CDR3 has 14 amino acids. The V segment lost 8 bases and the J segment 4 bases; nucleotides outside the gene matches: 7.

The V call is TRBV20-1, the J call TRBJ2-4; D gene unclear. The CDR3 is made up of 17 amino acids. In germline, CDR1 is DFQATT, CDR2 SNEGSKA (reference sequence). V was pared by 4 bases and J by 0 bases, with 19 bases between. This CDR3 reads CSAIQGYPRVAKNIQYF. The CDR3 DNA follows: TGCAGTGCTATTCAAGGATATCCTCGGGTAGCCAAAAACATTCAGTACTTC.

This rearrangement joins TRBV7-2 to TRBJ2-3, with 8 bases fitting TRBD1. Germline V gene sequence: CDR1 SGHTA, CDR2 FQGNSA. J lost 6 bases, V lost 4 bases, and 3 bases had no gene match. The CDR3 extends over 13 amino acids. Written as DNA, the CDR3 is TGTGCCAGCAGCTGGACAGGGACGGATACGCAGTATTTT. The encoded protein is CASSWTGTDTQYF. Supplemented by reference TRBV7-2 and TRBJ2-3, the full variable domain reads GAGVSQSPSNKVTEKGKDVELRCDPISGHTALYWYRQSLGQGLEFLIYFQGNSAPDKSGLPSDRFSAERTGGSVSTLTIQRTQQEDSAVYLCASSWTGTDTQYFGPGTRLTVL.

The genes are TRBV4-3 and TRBJ2-4; 9 nucleotides align to TRBD1. Per the germline V gene, CDR1 is LGHNA and CDR2 is YSLEER. This CDR3 region has 17 residues. J gave up 0 bases and V 4 bases, and 7 bases lay outside the gene matches. The chain's CDR3 is CASSLTQGAGAKNIQYF. The CDR3 DNA follows: TGCGCCAGCAGCCTGACACAGGGGGCAGGAGCCAAAAACATTCAGTACTTC.

The rearrangement joins TRBV5-1 to TRBJ2-7; unclear D gene. Germline CDR1 SGHRS, CDR2 YFSETQ. Trimming took off 5 bases at V and 3 bases at J, with 9 bases between the two ends. CDR3 length: 12 amino acids. The DNA for the CDR3 is TGCGCCAGCAGAGGGCAACACTACGAGCAGTACTTC. This encodes CASRGQHYEQYF. The variable domain in full, completed from reference TRBV5-1 and TRBJ2-7, reads KAGVTQTPRYLIKTRGQQVTLSCSPISGHRSVSWYQQTPGQGLQFLFEYFSETQRNKGNFPGRFSGRQFSNSRSEMNVSTLELGDSALYLCASRGQHYEQYFGPGTRLTVT.

The chain is built from TRBV5-1 and TRBJ2-7, with 8 bases that match TRBD2. This CDR3 region has 17 residues. CDR1 is SGHRS and CDR2 is YFSETQ in the germline V gene. Trimming at V came to 0 bases and at J to 7 bases, leaving 15 bases not matched to a gene. This CDR3 reads CASSLADMRAGAREQYF. DNA of the CDR3: TGCGCCAGCAGCTTGGCCGACATGCGAGCGGGAGCGAGGGAGCAGTACTTC.

The rearrangement uses TRBV6-4 and TRBJ2-3; 14 nucleotides line up with TRBD2. The CDR3 runs 15 residues. The ends lost 3 bases at V and 4 bases at J; junction bases unmatched: 0. The germline V gene has CDR1 MRHNA and CDR2 SNTAGT. The CDR3 nucleotides are TGTGCCAGCAGTGAGGGACTAGCGGGAGCAGATACGCAGTATTTT. This gives the protein CASSEGLAGADTQYF.

This clonotype was observed a few times. V usage is TRBV20-1 and J usage is TRBJ1-1; weak D call: TRBD1 (5 bases). Germline loops: CDR1 DFQATT, CDR2 SNEGSKA (reference sequence). The CDR3 loop spans 15 amino acids. V shed 0 bases and J shed 4 bases, with 15 bases lying between them. CDR3 nucleotide sequence: TGCAGTGCTAGAGACCTTAGGGGACCCTCCACTGAAGCTTTCTTT. It translates to CSARDLRGPSTEAFF.

The V gene is TRBV20-1, the J gene TRBJ2-1, with 10 bases identical to TRBD1. The CDR3 is made up of 20 amino acids. Per germline, CDR1 DFQATT and CDR2 SNEGSKA (reference sequence). V gave up 0 bases and J gave up 2 bases; unmatched junction bases: 16. In nucleotides, the CDR3 is TGCAGTGCTAGAGATTTAGGTCTCCGTGGCGGGACAGGGGCCTACAATGAGCAGTTCTTC. Translating it yields CSARDLGLRGGTGAYNEQFF.

V is TRBV29-1 and J is TRBJ2-3; TRBD2 matches at 11 bases. CDR3 length: 14 amino acids. The V segment lost 5 bases and the J segment 2 bases; nucleotides outside the gene matches: 3. Germline CDR1 is SQVTM and CDR2 is ANQGSEA. The chain's CDR3 is CSVPLAGVTDTQYF. The CDR3 DNA reads as TGCAGCGTTCCACTAGCGGGAGTCACAGATACGCAGTATTTT.

The genes are TRBV5-1 and TRBJ2-5, with D unclear. Between the trimmed V and J ends, which lost 5 bases and 2 bases, there was a span of 10 bases. This CDR3 has 13 amino acids. CDR1 is SGHRS and CDR2 is YFSETQ in the germline V gene. Written as DNA, the CDR3 is TGCGCCAGCAGACCCGTAGTACAAGAGACCCAGTACTTC. Residues: CASRPVVQETQYF.